A single sample is the source of the 19 T cell receptor beta chains below, sequenced in a study of T cells in Graves' hyperthyroidism and ophthalmopathy. RNA transcripts gave rise to amplified TCR beta CDR3 regions. First-round RT-PCR targeting the TCR CDR3 was performed with the HTBI primer set. TCRdb ran MiXCR on the multiplex PCR reads and lists one entry per CDR3 protein. The sample carries about 640,000 distinct CDR3 sequences, roughly 20% recorded once. The sequencing sample was made of blood. The source of these receptors is a man aged 25-45 years with Graves' ophthalmopathy.

CDR3 sequence: CASSFPADNEQFF. CDR3 in DNA: TGCGCCAGCAGCTTTCCAGCCGACAATGAGCAGTTCTTC. This chain links TRBV5-1 with TRBJ2-1; D not certain. From germline, CDR1 is SGHRS and CDR2 YFSETQ. The CDR3 length is 13 residues. V was trimmed by 2 bases and J by 5 bases, leaving 8 bases between them.

There are a few counts of this clonotype. The genes are TRBV29-1 and TRBJ1-2; the D is unclear. Trimming stripped 6 bases from V and 2 bases from J, with 7 bases between. The germline CDR1 and CDR2 sequences are SQVTM and ANQGSEA. The length of the CDR3 is 11 residues. The CDR3 DNA sequence: TGCAGCGTCTCCAGGAACTATGGCTACACCTTC. Protein sequence: CSVSRNYGYTF.

This clonotype was seen more than once but under ten times. The gene calls are TRBV29-1 and TRBJ2-7; 10 positions agree with TRBD2. Trimming removed 8 bases from V and 3 bases from J; junction bases left unmatched: 4. CDR3 length: 12 residues. Germline V gives CDR1 SQVTM, CDR2 ANQGSEA. The CDR3 loop is CSNRTSGYEQYF. CDR3 DNA: TGCAGCAACCGGACTAGCGGCTACGAGCAGTACTTC.

This clonotype has more than one count but fewer than ten. This chain links TRBV24-1 with TRBJ1-5; D is undetermined. The CDR3 runs to 16 residues. Trimming cost V 4 bases and J 5 bases, with 17 bases left between them. CDR1 KGHDR and CDR2 SFDVKD come from the germline V gene. This chain's CDR3 is CATSDRAGKIDQPQHF. For the CDR3, the DNA is TGTGCCACCAGTGACCGCGCGGGGAAGATAGATCAGCCCCAGCATTTT.

In its sample, this clonotype was seen many times. The V and J genes are TRBV5-1 and TRBJ1-1; possibly TRBD1 for D (6 bases). The V end lost 2 bases, the J end lost 4 bases, and 15 bases lay between the germline ends. The germline CDR1 and CDR2 sequences are SGHRS and YFSETQ. The CDR3 is 15 residues long. The CDR3 DNA follows: TGCGCCAGCAGCTTTTTCGAGGGAGGGGGCACTGAAGCTTTCTTT. Encoded protein: CASSFFEGGGTEAFF.

There are many counts of this clonotype. The CDR3 coding sequence is TGTGCCAGCAGCCACGTCGGACTAGCGGAGAACACCGGGGAGCTGTTTTTT. It specifies CASSHVGLAENTGELFF. The rearrangement uses TRBV3-1 and TRBJ2-2, with 10 bases fitting TRBD2. CDR3 size: 17 residues. J gave up 1 base and V 3 bases, and 5 bases lay outside the gene matches. The germline gives CDR1 LGHDT, CDR2 YNNKEL (reference sequence). Together with reference TRBV3-1 and TRBJ2-2, the CDR3 gives the full variable domain: DTAVSQTPKYLVTQMGNDKSIKCEQNLGHDTMYWYKQDSKKFLKIMFSYNNKELIINETVPNRFSPKSPDKAHLNLHINSLELGDSAVYFCASSHVGLAENTGELFFGEGSRLTVL.

The chain is built from TRBV7-9 and TRBJ1-3; D ambiguous. The CDR3 is 16 residues long. V lost 4 bases and J 4 bases, leaving 17 bases between the germline ends. CDR1 is SEHNR, CDR2 FQNEAQ, per germline (reference sequence). The CDR3 DNA follows: TGTGCCAGCAGCTGGGAAACTTTGGGCATAGGAAACACCATATATTTT. This sequence encodes CASSWETLGIGNTIYF.

This clonotype was seen only a few times. The rearrangement links TRBV28 to TRBJ2-7, with a possible D match to TRBD1 (6 bases). V lost 7 bases, J lost 0 bases, and 7 bases lay in between. The CDR3 covers 12 residues. CDR1 is MDHEN, CDR2 SYDVKM, per germline. The CDR3 spells CASKDSSYEQYF. CDR3 in DNA: TGTGCCAGCAAGGACAGCTCCTACGAGCAGTACTTC.

The chain has TRBV7-2 and TRBJ1-1; D possibly corresponds to TRBD1 (5 bases). Germline V gene lookup returns CDR1 SGHTA and CDR2 FQGNSA. Between the trimmed V and J ends, which lost 1 base and 3 bases, there was a span of 9 bases. The CDR3 is 14 residues long. The CDR3 spells CASSLGQRYTEAFF. The CDR3 coding sequence is TGTGCCAGCAGCTTAGGACAGAGGTACACTGAAGCTTTCTTT.

The gene calls are TRBV27 and TRBJ2-1, with 10 positions matching TRBD2. Germline loops: CDR1 MNHEY, CDR2 SMNVEV (reference sequence). V lost 3 bases, J lost 9 bases, and 2 bases stayed unmatched. The CDR3 has 13 amino acids. Here the CDR3 reads CASSFTSGIEQFF. CDR3 nucleotide sequence: TGTGCCAGCAGTTTTACTAGCGGGATTGAGCAGTTCTTC.

The rearrangement joins TRBV7-8 to TRBJ1-4; 8 bases map to TRBD1. The CDR3 consists of 15 residues. J lost 5 bases, V lost 1 base, and 3 bases had no gene match. Germline V gene sequence: CDR1 SGHVS, CDR2 FQNEAQ. Written as DNA, the CDR3 is TGTGCCAGCAGCTTAGGGAGGGACAGGAATGAAAAACTGTTTTTT. Translation: CASSLGRDRNEKLFF.

This chain links TRBV7-9 with TRBJ2-5, with D perhaps given as TRBD1 or TRBD2 (7 bases each). The germline V and J ends were trimmed by 4 bases and 7 bases, with 13 bases remaining between them. Germline V gene sequence: CDR1 SEHNR, CDR2 FQNEAQ (reference sequence). The CDR3 consists of 13 residues. The CDR3 bases are TGTGCCAGCAGCTCAACAGGGGAGGGGACCCAGTACTTC. Amino acid sequence: CASSSTGEGTQYF.

This clonotype showed up just a few times. The chain uses TRBV7-8 and TRBJ1-5, with 8 positions matching TRBD1. J gave up 2 bases and V 0 bases, and 6 bases lay outside the gene matches. CDR1 is SGHVS, CDR2 FQNEAQ, per germline. CDR3 length equals 17 residues. The CDR3 loop reads CASSLALDRVGNQPQHF. CDR3 nucleotides: TGTGCCAGCAGCTTAGCTCTGGACAGGGTTGGCAATCAGCCCCAGCATTTT.

This chain joins TRBV6-1 and TRBJ1-1; a weak D match, TRBD1 (5 bases). Per germline, CDR1 MNHNS and CDR2 SASEGT. Trimming took off 6 bases at V and 9 bases at J, with 17 bases between the two ends. The CDR3 extends over 13 amino acids. CDR3 coding DNA: TGTGCCAGCAGCGGGTGGGAAGGGGCTAAAGCTTTCTTT. Its protein product is CASSGWEGAKAFF.

Ten or more counts support this clonotype. The chain is built from TRBV11-2 and TRBJ2-3, with D tentatively TRBD2 (5 bases). V was clipped by 3 bases and J by 0 bases, with 10 bases between them. The CDR3 length is 15 residues. Per germline, CDR1 SGHAT and CDR2 FQNNGV. CDR3 DNA: TGTGCCAGCAGCTTTCTCACTAGTAGCACAGATACGCAGTATTTT. Translated: CASSFLTSSTDTQYF.

Points on this clonotype: A clone one base away is much larger, so this may be a read error. The CDR3 region is CVSNVGQYLNTGELFF. CDR3 in DNA: TGTGTCAGCAACGTGGGACAGTACCTGAACACCGGGGAGCTGTTTTTT. The chain recombines TRBV11-2 with TRBJ2-2; 7 bases are shared with TRBD1. There are 16 residues in the CDR3. In germline, CDR1 is SGHAT, CDR2 FQNNGV.

V is TRBV27 and J is TRBJ2-5, with D maybe TRBD2 (5 bases). The CDR3 is 12 amino acids. Germline assignment: CDR1 MNHEY and CDR2 SMNVEV (reference sequence). The CDR3 loop is CDTTSGWETQYF. CDR3 sequence (DNA): TGTGACACCACGTCGGGGTGGGAGACCCAGTACTTC.

The chain employs TRBV18 and TRBJ2-2; weak D call: TRBD2 (5 bases). The V end was cut by 5 bases, the J end by 5 bases, with 15 bases between. Germline CDR1 and CDR2: KGHSH and LQKENI. The CDR3 loop spans 15 amino acids. The DNA of the CDR3 is TGTGCCAGCTCAGTCGGGGTCGCCGGTACCGGGGAGCTGTTTTTT. It specifies CASSVGVAGTGELFF.

In this sample, this clonotype turned up many times. The genes are TRBV20-1 and TRBJ2-1; a possible D gene is TRBD2 (5 bases). The V end lost 6 bases, the J end lost 0 bases, and 6 bases lay between the germline ends. Per germline, CDR1 DFQATT and CDR2 SNEGSKA (reference sequence). This CDR3 comprises 12 residues. CDR3 DNA sequence: TGCAGTGCCCGGGACTCCTACAATGAGCAGTTCTTC. It translates to CSARDSYNEQFF.